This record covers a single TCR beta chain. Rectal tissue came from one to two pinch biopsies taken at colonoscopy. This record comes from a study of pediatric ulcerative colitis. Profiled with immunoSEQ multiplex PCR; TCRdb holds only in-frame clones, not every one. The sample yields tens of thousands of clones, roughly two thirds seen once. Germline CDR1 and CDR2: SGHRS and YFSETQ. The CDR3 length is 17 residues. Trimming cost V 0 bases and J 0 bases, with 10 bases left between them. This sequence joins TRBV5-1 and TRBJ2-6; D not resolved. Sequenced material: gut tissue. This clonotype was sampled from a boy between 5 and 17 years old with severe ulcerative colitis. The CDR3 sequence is CASSLVDRTSGANVLTF. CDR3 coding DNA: TGCGCCAGCAGCTTGGTGGACCGAACCTCTGGGGCCAACGTCCTGACTTTC.